Following are 19 T cell receptor beta chains from one sample sequenced in a study of regulatory T cells in long-lasting Graves disease. Arm-PCR of CDR3 regions with iRepertoire HTBI primers generated TCR beta libraries. A single record per CDR3 protein comes from TCRdb applying MiXCR to the multiplex PCR reads. Of about 470,000 distinct CDR3 sequences in the sample, more than 20% are singletons; the top ten hold under 9%. Regarding time point: persistent/refractory GD, antithyroid drugs over 5 years with positive TRAb. The TCR library was prepared using RNA isolated from PBMCs. The sample consisted of peripheral blood mononuclear cells (PBMCs), taken when the disease was refractory, from a patient treated with antithyroid drugs. The receptor source for this set is a female donor with Graves disease.

This clonotype was recorded many times. The gene calls are TRBV20-1 and TRBJ2-7; D is unresolved. This CDR3 spans 15 amino acids. The germline V gene has CDR1 DFQATT and CDR2 SNEGSKA (reference sequence). The V end lost 0 bases, the J end lost 2 bases, and 14 bases lay between the germline ends. The CDR3 loop reads CSARDPRSGTYEQYF. As DNA, the CDR3 is TGCAGTGCTAGAGATCCCCGTTCTGGCACCTACGAGCAGTACTTC.

This clonotype has at least ten counts. The rearrangement joins TRBV25-1 to TRBJ1-1, with D unresolved. The CDR3 loop spans 14 amino acids. V shed 2 bases and J shed 1 base, with 8 bases lying between them. The germline V gene has CDR1 MGHDK and CDR2 SYGVNS. The CDR3 region is CASSEMGRNTEAFF. The CDR3, as DNA: TGTGCCAGCAGTGAAATGGGGAGGAACACTGAAGCTTTCTTT.

Regarding this clonotype: Possible read error: a much larger clone is one base away. This CDR3 reads CASSFWTGNIEAFF. In DNA form, the CDR3 reads TGTGCCAGCAGTTTCTGGACAGGGAACATTGAAGCTTTCTTT. The chain recombines TRBV12-3 or TRBV12-4 with TRBJ1-1; TRBD1 matches at 8 bases. The CDR3 runs to 14 residues.

J is TRBJ2-7 and V is TRBV4-2, with no clear D. V was clipped by 0 bases and J by 3 bases, with 15 bases between them. This CDR3 spans 16 amino acids. Germline CDR1 and CDR2: LGHNA and YNFKEQ. The CDR3 region is CASSQESRSLGYEQYF. CDR3 nucleotide sequence: TGTGCCAGCAGCCAAGAATCGAGGAGCTTGGGCTACGAGCAGTACTTC.

There are a few counts of this clonotype. V gene TRBV5-6 combines with J gene TRBJ2-5; 8 positions agree with TRBD1. The germline gives CDR1 SGHDT, CDR2 YYEEEE. The CDR3 loop spans 16 amino acids. The V and J ends lost 2 bases and 0 bases, in that order; junction bases with no gene match: 6. This CDR3 is CASSLDRGEYQETQYF. The CDR3 coding sequence is TGTGCCAGCAGCTTAGACAGGGGCGAGTACCAAGAGACCCAGTACTTC.

There are many counts of this clonotype. The chain links TRBV6-5 to TRBJ2-5; 10 bases are shared with TRBD2. The germline CDR1 and CDR2 sequences are MNHEY and SVGAGI. The CDR3 loop spans 15 amino acids. V lost 3 bases, J lost 5 bases, and 6 bases stayed unmatched. CDR3: CASSYLLAGDETQYF. The CDR3 bases are TGTGCCAGCAGTTATTTGCTAGCGGGAGACGAGACCCAGTACTTC.

The chain carries TRBV5-5 and TRBJ1-1; 8 bases are a match to TRBD1. This CDR3 contains 14 residues. Germline CDR1 and CDR2: SGHKS and YYEKEE (reference sequence). Unmatched junction bases numbered 10, after V lost 4 bases and J lost 8 bases. Written as DNA, the CDR3 is TGTGCCAGCAGCCCCACCGGGACAGGCAAGGAAGCTTTCTTT. Amino acid sequence: CASSPTGTGKEAFF.

The table lists this clonotype with many counts. In DNA form, the CDR3 reads TGCAGTGCTCCTGGACTGGGGGAGACCCAGTACTTC. Its translation: CSAPGLGETQYF. The gene calls are TRBV20-1 and TRBJ2-5; the D gene is possibly TRBD2 (5 bases). This CDR3 is 12 amino acids long. CDR1 DFQATT and CDR2 SNEGSKA come from the germline V gene (reference sequence). V lost 5 bases and J 5 bases, leaving 12 bases between the germline ends.

This clonotype has just a few counts. The rearrangement links TRBV2 to TRBJ2-3; maybe TRBD2 (5 bases). Trimming shortened V by 8 bases and J by 0 bases, and 15 bases separated the two germline ends. Germline CDR1 and CDR2: SNHLY and FYNNEI. This CDR3 has 15 residues. CDR3 bases: TGTGCCAGCCCCCCAAGCGGAGCTAGCACAGATACGCAGTATTTT. It yields the protein CASPPSGASTDTQYF. Supplemented by reference TRBV2 and TRBJ2-3, the full variable domain reads EPEVTQTPSHQVTQMGQEVILRCVPISNHLYFYWYRQILGQKVEFLVSFYNNEISEKSEIFDDQFSVERPDGSNFTLKIRSTKLEDSAMYFCASPPSGASTDTQYFGPGTRLTVL.

This clonotype was counted many times. The rearrangement uses TRBV27 and TRBJ2-5, with TRBD1 identical over 8 bases. V lost 6 bases and J lost 2; bases outside the gene matches: 11. CDR3 size: 16 residues. The germline CDR1 and CDR2 sequences are MNHEY and SMNVEV (reference sequence). CDR3 loop: CASSKAPGTGQETQYF. CDR3 bases: TGTGCCAGCAGCAAGGCCCCCGGGACAGGACAAGAGACCCAGTACTTC.

The rearrangement links TRBV11-2 to TRBJ2-1, with D perhaps matching TRBD2 (6 bases). Deletions cut 5 bases from V and 15 bases from J, with 23 bases between. CDR1 and CDR2 from the germline V gene are SGHAT and FQNNGV. CDR3 length: 14 residues. The CDR3 reads CASSQTGVLDPGFF. DNA of the CDR3: TGTGCCAGCAGCCAGACGGGGGTCCTCGACCCAGGGTTCTTC.

Points on this clonotype: A junction end diverges from the germline sequence, so it may reflect a read error. The chain combines TRBV7-8 with TRBJ2-2; TRBD2 matches at 9 bases. The CDR3 has 15 residues. CDR1 is SGHVS and CDR2 is FQNEAQ in the germline V gene. The CDR3 region is CASRLAGERGGELFF. CDR3 nucleotide sequence: TGTGCCAGCAGATTAGCGGGAGAAAGGGGCGGGGAGCTGTTTTTT. Full variable domain (missing parts from reference TRBV7-8 and TRBJ2-2): GAGVSQSPRYKVAKRGQDVALRCDPISGHVSLFWYQQALGQGPEFLTYFQNEAQLDKSGLPSDRFFAERPEGSVSTLKIQRTQQEDSAVYLCASRLAGERGGELFFGEGSRLTVL.

This clonotype was seen a single time. A much more abundant neighbour one base away suggests this may be a read error. The chain links TRBV27 to TRBJ2-5; D is unresolved. V was trimmed by 8 bases and J by 5 bases, leaving 12 bases between them. Germline CDR1 reads MNHEY; CDR2 reads SMNVEV (reference sequence). This CDR3 has 12 residues. DNA of the CDR3: TGTGCCAGCGGCCCCACGAGGGAGACCCAGTACTTC. Translation gives CASGPTRETQYF.

The chain links TRBV7-2 to TRBJ2-2, with a tentative D call TRBD2 (6 bases). Trimming removed 4 bases at V and 1 base at J, with 7 bases between. CDR3 length equals 14 residues. Germline values: CDR1 SGHTA, CDR2 FQGNSA. CDR3 loop: CASSWGLNTGELFF. The CDR3 bases are TGTGCCAGCAGCTGGGGACTGAACACCGGGGAGCTGTTTTTT.

V gene TRBV2 combines with J gene TRBJ2-1; D remains ambiguous. Trimming pared 8 bases from V and 5 bases from J, leaving 7 bases between. The CDR3 is made up of 11 amino acids. CDR1 SNHLY and CDR2 FYNNEI come from the germline V gene. The CDR3 protein is CASLLNNEQFF. CDR3 bases: TGTGCCAGCCTCCTCAACAATGAGCAGTTCTTC.

A few counts support this clonotype. The chain is built from TRBV12-3 or TRBV12-4 and TRBJ2-6; D uncertain. This CDR3 has 13 residues. The V gene lost 6 bases and the J gene lost 3 bases, with 6 bases spanning the gap. CDR3 bases: TGTGCCAGCAGGTTTGGTGGGGCCAACGTCCTGACTTTC. This translates into CASRFGGANVLTF.

The rearrangement uses TRBV7-2 and TRBJ2-3, with D possibly matching TRBD2 (5 bases). Per germline, CDR1 SGHTA and CDR2 FQGNSA. Trimming cost V 3 bases and J 3 bases, with 10 bases left between them. The CDR3 has 14 amino acids. In DNA form, the CDR3 reads TGTGCCAGCAGCTTTTCCTCGGGGACAGATACGCAGTATTTT. Translated: CASSFSSGTDTQYF. Combining the CDR3 with reference TRBV7-2 and TRBJ2-3 gives the whole variable domain GAGVSQSPSNKVTEKGKDVELRCDPISGHTALYWYRQSLGQGLEFLIYFQGNSAPDKSGLPSDRFSAERTGGSVSTLTIQRTQQEDSAVYLCASSFSSGTDTQYFGPGTRLTVL.

This clonotype was seen a handful of times. The V gene is TRBV3-1, the J gene TRBJ2-1, with D uncertain. V was trimmed by 0 bases and J by 4 bases, leaving 7 bases between them. The germline V gene has CDR1 LGHDT and CDR2 YNNKEL (reference sequence). This CDR3 region has 14 residues. CDR3 DNA sequence: TGTGCCAGCAGCCAAGATCAGCTGTACAATGAGCAGTTCTTC. It encodes CASSQDQLYNEQFF.

The V and J genes are TRBV25-1 and TRBJ1-1, with 7 bases aligning to TRBD1. The CDR3 runs to 14 residues. Germline assignment: CDR1 MGHDK and CDR2 SYGVNS. Trimming cost V 6 bases and J 3 bases; bases outside gene matches: 7. For the CDR3, the DNA is TGTGCCAGCAGCGAGTACAGGGGCCACACTGAAGCTTTCTTT. Its protein is CASSEYRGHTEAFF.